These 6 T cell receptor beta chains share one sample of origin, sequenced in a study of blood T cell repertoires in COVID-19. Clones were sequenced by immunoSEQ multiplex PCR, and TCRdb holds only the in-frame ones, with some missing. The table has 100,000 to 150,000 clones, approximately 85% seen once; the top ten hold 3.2%. Source material: peripheral blood. The source is a woman of 80 years or more with COVID-19, enrolled during active disease.

The chain links TRBV6-2 or TRBV6-3 to TRBJ2-3; D unresolved. The CDR3 loop spans 13 amino acids. Trimming removed 4 bases from V and 1 base from J, with 6 bases in between. The germline V gene encodes CDR1 MNHEY and CDR2 SVGEGT. CDR3 sequence (DNA): TGTGCCAGCAGTTTAAGCCGCACAGATACGCAGTATTTT. This translates into CASSLSRTDTQYF.

The chain couples TRBV11-2 to TRBJ2-1; 10 nucleotides match TRBD2. Trimming at V came to 3 bases and at J to 2 bases, leaving 1 base not matched to a gene. Germline lookup yields CDR1 SGHAT and CDR2 FQNNGV. The CDR3 spans 15 residues. As DNA, the CDR3 is TGTGCCAGCAGCTTGGGACTAGCGACCTACAATGAGCAGTTCTTC. This encodes CASSLGLATYNEQFF.

The chain links TRBV6-4 to TRBJ2-3; 9 nucleotides align to TRBD1. The CDR3 has 15 amino acids. V shed 3 bases, J shed 6 bases, and the junction held 7 bases outside the gene matches. CDR1 is MRHNA and CDR2 is SNTAGT in the germline V gene. The CDR3 nucleotides read TGTGCCAGCAGTGAGACCGGGACAGGGAGGGATACGCAGTATTTT. Encoded protein: CASSETGTGRDTQYF.

The J gene is TRBJ2-2, the V gene TRBV19; D may be TRBD1 (5 bases). The CDR3 is 15 residues long. V lost 3 bases and J 1 base, leaving 9 bases between the germline ends. From germline, CDR1 is LNHDA and CDR2 SQIVND (reference sequence). CDR3 sequence reads: CASSIIDRNTGELFF. In nucleotides, the CDR3 is TGTGCCAGTAGTATCATTGACAGGAACACCGGGGAGCTGTTTTTT.

The chain carries TRBV6-1 and TRBJ2-2, with 7 bases fitting TRBD1. Germline CDR1 MNHNS, CDR2 SASEGT. Trimming cost V 3 bases and J 6 bases; bases outside gene matches: 10. This CDR3 has 16 amino acids. In nucleotides, the CDR3 is TGTGCCAGCAGTGATCCGTCAGGGGGATCGTCCGGGGAGCTGTTTTTT. Its translation: CASSDPSGGSSGELFF.

In DNA, the CDR3 is TGTGCCAGCAGCAAGCGACCAGGGTCCACTAATGAAAAACTGTTTTTT. Amino acids: CASSKRPGSTNEKLFF. The chain couples TRBV21-1 to TRBJ1-4; the table's D call, TRBD1, was not checked against the DNA. TRBV21-1 is recorded as a pseudogene. The CDR3 runs 16 residues.